Presented here are 30 T cell receptor beta chains from one specimen sequenced in a study of blood T cells in healthy people across ages. Sample-barcoded 5' priming and a J-beta primer mix drove a second PCR of roughly 7 to 11 cycles. TCRdb reprocessed the 5' RACE reads via MiXCR and lists one record per CDR3 protein. The profile shows more than 650,000 distinct CDR3 sequences, about a fifth of them singletons. The sequencing input was blood. These receptors were collected from a man in his 70s in good health.

The V gene is TRBV28, the J gene TRBJ2-2; 7 positions match TRBD2. The junction had 3 bases not matched to a gene; V was cut back by 7 bases and J by 4 bases. Germline values: CDR1 MDHEN, CDR2 SYDVKM. This CDR3 region has 13 residues. In nucleotides, the CDR3 is TGTGCCAGCAAAGCGGGGAGCACCGGGGAGCTGTTTTTT. Protein: CASKAGSTGELFF. Full variable domain (remainder filled in from reference TRBV28 and TRBJ2-2): DVKVTQSSRYLVKRTGEKVFLECVQDMDHENMFWYRQDPGLGLRLIYFSYDVKMKEKGDIPEGYSVSREKKERFSLILESASTNQTSMYLCASKAGSTGELFFGEGSRLTVL.

The sample holds a few counts of this clonotype. The chain joins TRBV12-3 or TRBV12-4 to TRBJ2-6; tentatively, D is TRBD1 (6 bases). Trimming stripped 6 bases from V and 2 bases from J, with 14 bases between. This CDR3 region has 16 residues. The CDR3 bases are TGTGCCAGCAGCTTTACAGGGAATCCTGGGGCCAACGTCCTGACTTTC. Its protein is CASSFTGNPGANVLTF.

This chain links TRBV20-1 with TRBJ2-3; a possible D gene is TRBD2 (5 bases). This CDR3 has 15 amino acids. The germline V gene has CDR1 DFQATT and CDR2 SNEGSKA (reference sequence). V lost 0 bases to trimming and J lost 2 bases, with 12 bases between them. CDR3 DNA sequence: TGCAGTGCTAGAGATCGGGTGGGAGCCACAGATACGCAGTATTTT. This sequence encodes CSARDRVGATDTQYF.

This clonotype was seen a few times. V and J are TRBV4-3 and TRBJ2-5; 11 nucleotides agree with TRBD2. In germline, CDR1 is LGHNA, CDR2 YSLEER. V was pared by 0 bases and J by 4 bases, with 10 bases of the junction left unmatched. CDR3 length: 18 amino acids. CDR3 sequence (DNA): TGCGCCAGCAGCCAAGAGAGGGTACTAGCGGGAGTGGCAGAGACCCAGTACTTC. Its translation: CASSQERVLAGVAETQYF.

This clonotype has just a few counts. The V call is TRBV20-1, the J call TRBJ2-1; no clear D gene. TRBJ2-7 matches the DNA end more closely, so the J call is doubtful. The CDR3 has 12 residues. Germline V lookup: CDR1 DFQATT, CDR2 SNEGSKA (reference sequence). CDR3 sequence (DNA): TGCAGTGCTCCGTCCCAACTCTACGAGCAGTACTTC. Protein: CSAPSQLYEQYF.

J is TRBJ2-1 and V is TRBV24-1; perhaps TRBD1 as D (6 bases). CDR1 is KGHDR, CDR2 SFDVKD, per germline. Trimming removed 1 base at V and 8 bases at J, with 11 bases between. The CDR3 is 14 amino acids. The CDR3: CATSDLARGDEQFF. The CDR3 DNA reads as TGTGCCACCAGTGATTTAGCCAGGGGCGATGAGCAGTTCTTC.

The chain carries TRBV3-1 and TRBJ2-7; D is undetermined. From germline, CDR1 is LGHDT and CDR2 YNNKEL (reference sequence). The V and J ends lost 8 bases and 9 bases respectively, with 14 bases between them. The CDR3 loop spans 11 amino acids. Here the CDR3 DNA reads TGTGCCAGCGCACTCCCAAAGGTGCAGTACGTC. Encoded protein: CASALPKVQYV.

This clonotype turned up a few times. This chain uses TRBV29-1 with TRBJ1-2; D uncertain. Germline V CDR1 and CDR2: SQVTM, ANQGSEA. CDR3 length: 10 residues. The V end lost 4 bases, the J end lost 5 bases, and 5 bases lay between the germline ends. The CDR3 sequence is CSVAAYGYTF. CDR3 DNA: TGCAGCGTTGCGGCGTATGGCTACACCTTC.

This clonotype was recorded a few times. This chain connects TRBV4-3 to TRBJ2-3, with D maybe TRBD1 (5 bases). The CDR3 covers 15 residues. V was clipped by 3 bases and J by 4 bases, with 14 bases between them. Per germline, CDR1 LGHNA and CDR2 YSLEER. This CDR3 is CASSQDNHGADTQYF. The CDR3 bases are TGCGCCAGCAGCCAGGACAATCATGGGGCAGATACGCAGTATTTT.

A few counts support this clonotype. This chain links TRBV13 with TRBJ2-5, with 8 bases lining up with TRBD1. Germline assignment: CDR1 PRHDT and CDR2 FYEKMQ (reference sequence). This CDR3 is built from 16 residues. V shed 4 bases, J shed 6 bases, and the junction held 13 bases outside the gene matches. The CDR3 DNA follows: TGTGCCAGCAGCTATGGACAGGGCGGTGTGGGAAAGACCCAGTACTTC. Amino acid sequence: CASSYGQGGVGKTQYF. Looking up the rest from reference TRBV13 and TRBJ2-5 gives the full variable domain: AAGVIQSPRHLIKEKRETATLKCYPIPRHDTVYWYQQGPGQDPQFLISFYEKMQSDKGSIPDRFSAQQFSDYHSELNMSSLELGDSALYFCASSYGQGGVGKTQYFGPGTRLLVL.

The chain combines TRBV5-1 with TRBJ2-7, with TRBD1 identical over 7 bases. CDR3 size: 14 residues. Germline CDR1 and CDR2: SGHRS and YFSETQ. The J segment lost 7 bases and the V segment lost 4 bases, leaving 11 bases of the junction unmatched. The CDR3 spells CASSPRTGASEQYF. CDR3 coding DNA: TGCGCCAGCAGCCCGCGAACAGGGGCGTCGGAGCAGTACTTC.

The V call is TRBV29-1, the J call TRBJ2-6; no reliable D call. CDR1 and CDR2 (germline): SQVTM, ANQGSEA. Deletions cut 4 bases from V and 2 bases from J, with 9 bases between. CDR3 length: 14 amino acids. The CDR3 bases are TGCAGCGTTGTCGAAGGGCCTGGGGCCAACGTCCTGACTTTC. Translated: CSVVEGPGANVLTF. The full variable domain, completed using reference TRBV29-1 and TRBJ2-6, is SAVISQKPSRDICQRGTSLTIQCQVDSQVTMMFWYRQQPGQSLTLIATANQGSEATYESGFVIDKFPISRPNLTFSTLTVSNMSPEDSSIYLCSVVEGPGANVLTFGAGSRLTVL.

The chain combines TRBV20-1 with TRBJ2-3, with 12 bases that match TRBD2. The CDR3 covers 15 residues. Germline V gene sequence: CDR1 DFQATT, CDR2 SNEGSKA (reference sequence). J was trimmed by 0 bases and V by 7 bases; bases with no gene match: 5. The CDR3 loop reads CSGTSGARSTDTQYF. The DNA for the CDR3 is TGCAGTGGGACTAGCGGGGCCCGGAGCACAGATACGCAGTATTTT.

The rearrangement joins TRBV3-1 to TRBJ2-7, with D perhaps TRBD1 (5 bases). The CDR3 length is 14 residues. Germline V CDR1 and CDR2: LGHDT, YNNKEL (reference sequence). V dropped 0 bases and J dropped 3 bases, with 9 bases sitting between them. The CDR3 loop reads CASSQDLQGYEQYV. The CDR3 DNA reads TGTGCCAGCAGCCAAGATTTGCAGGGCTACGAGCAGTACGTC.

Many counts were recorded for this clonotype. V is TRBV11-2 and J is TRBJ2-7; TRBD2 matches at 10 bases. The CDR3 spans 14 residues. The V gene's germline CDR1 is SGHAT and CDR2 FQNNGV. V was pared by 5 bases and J by 4 bases, with 5 bases of the junction left unmatched. The CDR3: CASSISSGSYEQYV. The CDR3 DNA follows: TGTGCCAGCAGCATTTCTAGCGGGAGTTACGAGCAGTACGTC.

This clonotype was recorded a few times. The V and J genes are TRBV12-3 or TRBV12-4 and TRBJ2-3; D remains unclear. The CDR3 runs 15 residues. V was cut by 3 bases and J by 4 bases, with 14 bases left in between. In nucleotides, the CDR3 is TGTGCCAGCAGTTTTCCCGCATCCGCGGCAGATACGCAGTATTTT. Translating gives CASSFPASAADTQYF.

The chain is built from TRBV7-2 and TRBJ1-6; 8 bases fit TRBD1. After removal of 5 bases from V and 9 bases from J, the junction contained 6 bases not matched to a gene. Germline assignment: CDR1 SGHTA and CDR2 FQGNSA. CDR3 length: 14 residues. CDR3: CASSTGTGVSPLHF. In nucleotides, the CDR3 is TGTGCCAGCAGCACCGGGACAGGCGTTTCACCCCTCCACTTT.

A few counts support this clonotype. J is TRBJ2-7 and V is TRBV7-2; D possibly corresponds to TRBD2 (5 bases). The V end lost 1 base, the J end lost 2 bases, and 12 bases lay between the germline ends. The CDR3 extends over 15 amino acids. Germline lookup yields CDR1 SGHTA and CDR2 FQGNSA. The CDR3 loop reads CASSLEIGETYEQYF. The CDR3 DNA follows: TGTGCCAGCAGCTTAGAGATCGGGGAGACCTACGAGCAGTACTTC.

A few counts support this clonotype. The rearrangement joins TRBV20-1 to TRBJ1-5; D is perhaps TRBD1 (6 bases). Between the trimmed V and J ends, which lost 6 bases and 7 bases, there was a span of 19 bases. Germline CDR1 is DFQATT and CDR2 is SNEGSKA (reference sequence). The CDR3 extends over 14 amino acids. CDR3 in DNA: TGCAGTGCAGGGGGAGGGCAGGATTGGCAGCCCCAGCATTTT. This gives the protein CSAGGGQDWQPQHF.

V usage is TRBV12-3 or TRBV12-4 and J usage is TRBJ1-1, with D possibly matching TRBD1 (5 bases). The V end lost 4 bases, the J end lost 4 bases, and 7 bases lay between the germline ends. CDR3 length: 12 residues. CDR3 residues: CASSWGFTEAFF. In nucleotides, the CDR3 is TGTGCCAGCAGTTGGGGGTTCACTGAAGCTTTCTTT.

CDR3 in amino acids: CASSSDLDEQYF. Written as DNA, the CDR3 is TGCGCCAGCAGCTCGGACCTTGACGAGCAGTACTTC. The rearrangement uses TRBV5-1 and TRBJ2-7; D remains ambiguous. Germline assignment: CDR1 SGHRS and CDR2 YFSETQ. Trimming left V 3 bases short and J 5 bases short, with 9 bases between. The CDR3 covers 12 residues.

The chain recombines TRBV7-2 with TRBJ2-7; TRBD1 is a possible D gene (6 bases). The CDR3 is 14 amino acids. V was trimmed by 1 base and J by 2 bases, leaving 9 bases between them. CDR1 SGHTA and CDR2 FQGNSA come from the germline V gene. The CDR3 reads CASSLGGHTYEQYF. Here the CDR3 DNA reads TGTGCCAGCAGCTTAGGGGGACACACCTACGAGCAGTACTTC.

The table lists this clonotype with many counts. The V and J genes are TRBV6-5 and TRBJ1-2, with TRBD1 identical over 8 bases. The V segment lost 2 bases and the J segment 4 bases; nucleotides outside the gene matches: 6. The V gene's germline CDR1 is MNHEY and CDR2 SVGAGI. CDR3 length: 15 amino acids. The DNA for the CDR3 is TGTGCCAGCAGTTACATCGGGACAGGCGGCTATGGCTACACCTTC. Amino acids: CASSYIGTGGYGYTF.

This clonotype was detected only once. V gene TRBV3-1 combines with J gene TRBJ1-5; TRBD1 aligns across 7 bases. Germline V lookup: CDR1 LGHDT, CDR2 YNNKEL (reference sequence). The CDR3 has 15 amino acids. The V and J ends lost 3 bases and 5 bases, in that order; junction bases with no gene match: 7. The CDR3 is CASSQGQGGYQPQHF. The CDR3 nucleotides are TGTGCCAGCAGCCAGGGTCAAGGGGGCTATCAGCCCCAGCATTTT.

This clonotype has just a few counts. The V and J genes are TRBV6-4 and TRBJ1-2, with 8 bases matching TRBD1. CDR1 is MRHNA and CDR2 is SNTAGT in the germline V gene. V lost 4 bases and J lost 5; bases outside the gene matches: 9. The CDR3 sequence is 15 residues long. CDR3 nucleotides: TGTGCCAGCAGTGCCGAACAGGGGGTCGGGTATGGCTACACCTTC. Its protein product is CASSAEQGVGYGYTF.

This clonotype was recorded only once. V and J are TRBV7-8 and TRBJ1-4, with 9 bases fitting TRBD1. The CDR3 is 15 amino acids. In germline, CDR1 is SGHVS, CDR2 FQNEAQ. Trimming removed 5 bases from V and 5 bases from J; junction bases left unmatched: 6. The CDR3 loop reads CASSPWTGENEKLFF. In DNA form, the CDR3 reads TGTGCCAGCAGCCCTTGGACAGGGGAGAATGAAAAACTGTTTTTT.

This clonotype occurred many times. The J gene is TRBJ1-2, the V gene TRBV6-5, with TRBD1 as a possible D gene (6 bases). CDR3 length: 13 residues. The germline V gene has CDR1 MNHEY and CDR2 SVGAGI. Between the trimmed V and J ends, which lost 2 bases and 4 bases, there was a span of 8 bases. The CDR3 nucleotides are TGTGCCAGCAGTTACAGACAGGTCTATGGCTACACCTTC. It encodes CASSYRQVYGYTF.

The gene calls are TRBV2 and TRBJ2-5; no reliable D call. Germline assignment: CDR1 SNHLY and CDR2 FYNNEI. This CDR3 contains 18 residues. V shed 7 bases and J shed 2 bases, with 26 bases lying between them. CDR3 in amino acids: CASTSLMIRTVTQETQYF. DNA of the CDR3: TGTGCCAGCACCTCACTGATGATTAGGACCGTTACTCAAGAGACCCAGTACTTC.

There are a few counts of this clonotype. CDR3 residues: CASSLGPEKETQYF. The CDR3 DNA follows: TGCGCCAGCAGCTTGGGTCCTGAAAAAGAGACCCAGTACTTC. V usage is TRBV5-1 and J usage is TRBJ2-5; D remains unclear. The CDR3 covers 14 residues. Germline CDR1 and CDR2: SGHRS and YFSETQ. Trimming removed 0 bases from V and 3 bases from J, with 9 bases in between.

The rearrangement joins TRBV5-6 to TRBJ1-5, with TRBD1 matching 8 bases. Unmatched junction bases numbered 5, after V lost 0 bases and J lost 3 bases. Germline CDR1 reads SGHDT; CDR2 reads YYEEEE. CDR3 length: 16 residues. CDR3: CASSLGMTGDNQPQHF. In DNA, the CDR3 is TGTGCCAGCAGCTTGGGCATGACAGGGGACAATCAGCCCCAGCATTTT.